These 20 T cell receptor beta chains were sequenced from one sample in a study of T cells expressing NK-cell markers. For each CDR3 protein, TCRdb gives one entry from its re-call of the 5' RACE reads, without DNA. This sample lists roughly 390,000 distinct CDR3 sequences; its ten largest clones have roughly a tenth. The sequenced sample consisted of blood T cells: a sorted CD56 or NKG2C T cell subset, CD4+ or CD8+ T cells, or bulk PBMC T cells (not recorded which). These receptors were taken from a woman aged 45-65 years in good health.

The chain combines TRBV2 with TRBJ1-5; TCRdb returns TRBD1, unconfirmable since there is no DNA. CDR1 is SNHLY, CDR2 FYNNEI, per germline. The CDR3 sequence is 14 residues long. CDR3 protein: CASEKDRGVQPQHF. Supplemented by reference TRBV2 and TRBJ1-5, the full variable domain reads EPEVTQTPSHQVTQMGQEVILRCVPISNHLYFYWYRQILGQKVEFLVSFYNNEISEKSEIFDDQFSVERPDGSNFTLKIRSTKLEDSAMYFCASEKDRGVQPQHFGDGTRLSIL.

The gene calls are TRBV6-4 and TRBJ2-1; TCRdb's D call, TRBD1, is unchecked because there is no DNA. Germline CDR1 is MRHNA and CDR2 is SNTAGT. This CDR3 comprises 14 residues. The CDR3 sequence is CASSEFLRQGEQFF.

CDR3 sequence reads: CAIGQGDTQYF. The rearrangement links TRBV28 to TRBJ2-3. Per germline, CDR1 MDHEN and CDR2 SYDVKM. The CDR3 spans 11 residues.

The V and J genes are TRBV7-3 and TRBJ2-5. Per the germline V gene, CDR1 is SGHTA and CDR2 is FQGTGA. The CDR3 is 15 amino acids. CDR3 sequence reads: CASSLTGWDQETQYF.

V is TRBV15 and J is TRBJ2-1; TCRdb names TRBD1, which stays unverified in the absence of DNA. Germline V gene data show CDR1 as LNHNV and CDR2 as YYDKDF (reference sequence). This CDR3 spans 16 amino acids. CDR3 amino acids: CATSRGGQGSYNEQFF.

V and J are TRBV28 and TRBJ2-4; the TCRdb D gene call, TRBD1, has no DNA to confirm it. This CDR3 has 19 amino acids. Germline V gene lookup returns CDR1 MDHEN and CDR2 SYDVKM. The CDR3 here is CASSFGTTLSLLAKNIQYF.

The CDR3 reads CASSWTSGSFGANVLTF. The chain joins TRBV5-1 to TRBJ2-6; no DNA is available, so the TRBD2 call from TCRdb remains unchecked. The CDR3 runs to 17 residues. Germline lookup yields CDR1 SGHRS and CDR2 YFSETQ.

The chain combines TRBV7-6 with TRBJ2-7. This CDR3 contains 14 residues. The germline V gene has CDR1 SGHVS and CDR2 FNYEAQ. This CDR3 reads CASSLVVGVGEQYF.

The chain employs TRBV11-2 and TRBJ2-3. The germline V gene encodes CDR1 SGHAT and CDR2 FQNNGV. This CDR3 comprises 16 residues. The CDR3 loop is CASSLELASSTDTQYF.

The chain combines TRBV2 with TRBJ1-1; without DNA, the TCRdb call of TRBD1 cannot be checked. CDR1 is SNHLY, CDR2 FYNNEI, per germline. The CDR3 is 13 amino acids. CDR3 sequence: CASRETENTEAFF. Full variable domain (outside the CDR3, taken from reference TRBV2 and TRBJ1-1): EPEVTQTPSHQVTQMGQEVILRCVPISNHLYFYWYRQILGQKVEFLVSFYNNEISEKSEIFDDQFSVERPDGSNFTLKIRSTKLEDSAMYFCASRETENTEAFFGQGTRLTVV.

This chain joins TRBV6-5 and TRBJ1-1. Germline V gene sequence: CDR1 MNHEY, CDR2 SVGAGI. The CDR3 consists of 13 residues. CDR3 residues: CASGSKGNTEAFF.

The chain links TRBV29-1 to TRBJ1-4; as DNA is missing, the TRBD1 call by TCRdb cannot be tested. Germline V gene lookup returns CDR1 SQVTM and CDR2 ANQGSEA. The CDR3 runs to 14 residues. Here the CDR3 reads CSVEGGTGDEKLFF.

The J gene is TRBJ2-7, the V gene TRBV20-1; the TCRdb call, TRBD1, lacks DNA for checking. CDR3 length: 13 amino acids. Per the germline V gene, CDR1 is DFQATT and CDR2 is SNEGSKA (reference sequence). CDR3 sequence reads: CSAFPSDSYEQYF.

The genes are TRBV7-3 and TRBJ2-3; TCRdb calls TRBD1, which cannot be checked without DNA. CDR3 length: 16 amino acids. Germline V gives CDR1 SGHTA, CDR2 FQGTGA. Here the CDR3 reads CASSLRSGAWADTQYF.

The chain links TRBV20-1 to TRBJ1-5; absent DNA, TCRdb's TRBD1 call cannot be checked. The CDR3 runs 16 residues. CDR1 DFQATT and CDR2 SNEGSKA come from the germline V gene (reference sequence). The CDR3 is CSARALLGTGNQPQHF.

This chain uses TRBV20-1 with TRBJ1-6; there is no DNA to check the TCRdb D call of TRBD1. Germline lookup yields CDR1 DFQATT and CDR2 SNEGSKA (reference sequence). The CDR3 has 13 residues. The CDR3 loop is CSASDRTDSPLHF.

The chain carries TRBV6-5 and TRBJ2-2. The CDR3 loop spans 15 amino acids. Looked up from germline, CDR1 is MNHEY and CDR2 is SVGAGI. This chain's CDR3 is CASSYGVGSTGELFF.

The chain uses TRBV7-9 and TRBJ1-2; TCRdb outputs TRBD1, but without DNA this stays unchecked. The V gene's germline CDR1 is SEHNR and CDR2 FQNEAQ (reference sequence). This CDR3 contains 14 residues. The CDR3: CASSTPGQGTGYTF.

CDR3 loop: CASSPDAGQETQYF. V and J are TRBV18 and TRBJ2-5; the TRBD2 assignment by TCRdb is unverifiable without DNA. CDR1 and CDR2 from the germline V gene are KGHSH and LQKENI. This CDR3 spans 14 amino acids.

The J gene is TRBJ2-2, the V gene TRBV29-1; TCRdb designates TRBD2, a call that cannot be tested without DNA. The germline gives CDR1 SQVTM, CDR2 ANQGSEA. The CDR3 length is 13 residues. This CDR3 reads CSSGRENTGELFF.